This is a list of T cell receptor beta chains from one sample in a study of blood T cells in healthy people across ages. TCRdb itself ran the 5' RACE reads through MiXCR, one entry per CDR3 protein. Among about 650,000 distinct CDR3 sequences listed, approximately 52% were seen once. The specimen was blood. These receptors were taken from a woman aged 80 or over in good health. Both conserved end residues are part of each CDR3. D genes are given only for firm matches. The listing skips clone size in some rows; elsewhere it reads once, few, many or a size class.

j_call	v_call	d_call	clone_size	cdr3_aa	cdr3_nt
TRBJ2-1	TRBV28	TRBD1	many	CASSSGQGDYNEQFF	TGTGCCAGCAGTTCGGGACAGGGCGATTACAATGAGCAGTTCTTC
TRBJ2-1	TRBV10-3	TRBD2	many	CAISSLGGENEQFF	TGTGCCATCAGTTCCCTGGGGGGGGAGAATGAGCAGTTCTTC
TRBJ1-6	TRBV4-1	TRBD1	-	CASSYRDSSYNSPLHF	TGCGCCAGCAGCTATCGGGACAGCTCCTATAATTCACCCCTCCACTTT
TRBJ2-5	TRBV6-6	TRBD1	-	CANSPQGLYQETQYF	TGTGCCAACAGCCCACAGGGGTTGTACCAAGAGACCCAGTACTTC
TRBJ1-1	TRBV4-1	-	-	CASSQRGLGTEAFF	TGCGCCAGCAGCCAACGAGGGTTGGGAACTGAAGCTTTCTTT
TRBJ1-1	TRBV20-1	-	-	CSARVPGLVTEAFF	TGCAGTGCTAGAGTTCCAGGGTTGGTCACTGAAGCTTTCTTT
TRBJ1-5	TRBV6-1	-	many	CASSEDQYSNQPQHF	TGTGCCAGCAGTGAGGACCAATATAGCAATCAGCCCCAGCATTTT
TRBJ2-5	TRBV3-1	TRBD2	-	CASSYGTSERAQYF	TGTGCCAGCAGCTATGGGACTAGCGAGAGAGCCCAGTACTTC
TRBJ1-5	TRBV29-1	-	few	CSAGGGGHNQPQHF	TGCAGCGCCGGAGGTGGAGGGCACAATCAGCCCCAGCATTTT
TRBJ1-5	TRBV6-6	-	many	CASSNQPQHF	TGTGCCAGCAGCAATCAGCCCCAGCATTTT
TRBJ2-7	TRBV29-1	-	-	CSVEDRQSSYEQYF	TGCAGCGTTGAAGATCGGCAGAGCTCCTACGAGCAGTACTTC
TRBJ2-3	TRBV29-1	TRBD2	-	CSVTSGSADTQYF	TGCAGCGTTACTAGCGGGAGTGCAGATACGCAGTATTTT
TRBJ2-1	TRBV21-1	-	few	CASSKGGTSGRSNEQFF	TGTGCCAGCAGCAAAGGGGGGACTAGCGGGAGGAGCAATGAGCAGTTCTTC
TRBJ2-5	TRBV6-2/TRBV6-3	TRBD2	-	CASTFLAGGGETQYF	TGTGCCAGCACCTTCCTAGCGGGAGGGGGAGAGACCCAGTACTTC
TRBJ2-4	TRBV6-5	TRBD2	many	CASSQGLAGGQYIQYF	TGTGCCAGCAGTCAGGGACTAGCGGGAGGGCAGTACATTCAGTACTTC
TRBJ2-5	TRBV5-5	-	-	CASSSFGTTSGETQYF	TGTGCCAGCAGCTCGTTTGGGACAACCTCTGGAGAGACCCAGTACTTC
TRBJ1-2	TRBV10-3	TRBD1	many	CAISESGTGLSGYTF	TGTGCCATCAGTGAGTCGGGGACAGGGCTTAGTGGCTACACCTTC
TRBJ1-1	TRBV12-3/TRBV12-4	-	many	CASSINTEAFF	TGTGCCAGCAGTATAAACACTGAAGCTTTCTTT